These 9 T cell receptor beta chains were sequenced from one sample in a study of PD-L1 blockade in urothelial cancer. Using immunoSEQ multiplex PCR, the repertoire was profiled, and TCRdb retains in-frame clones only, with some absent. The top ten hold 2% of the sample, which has more than 85,000 clones, roughly 84% seen once. As to time point: pretreatment peripheral blood. Sample: PBMCs, taken around atezolizumab (anti-PD-L1) treatment. Every receptor here comes from a man aged 60 to 75 with urothelial cancer.

The V call is TRBV28, the J call TRBJ2-6, with no clear D. Germline CDR1 and CDR2: MDHEN and SYDVKM. The V gene lost 8 bases and the J gene lost 4 bases, with 6 bases spanning the gap. The CDR3 has 12 amino acids. The CDR3: CASRRGANVLTF. DNA of the CDR3: TGTGCCAGCCGCAGAGGGGCCAACGTCCTGACTTTC.

The chain joins TRBV19 to TRBJ2-6, with D maybe TRBD2 (5 bases). The CDR3 sequence is 15 residues long. V was shortened by 3 bases and J by 2 bases, with 8 bases between the two germline ends. The germline V gene encodes CDR1 LNHDA and CDR2 SQIVND (reference sequence). CDR3 DNA sequence: TGTGCCAGTAGTATGCCCGGGGCTGGGGCCAACGTCCTGACTTTC. Its translation: CASSMPGAGANVLTF. Looking up the rest from reference TRBV19 and TRBJ2-6 gives the full variable domain: DGGITQSPKYLFRKEGQNVTLSCEQNLNHDAMYWYRQDPGQGLRLIYYSQIVNDFQKGDIAEGYSVSREKKESFPLTVTSAQKNPTAFYLCASSMPGAGANVLTFGAGSRLTVL.

J is TRBJ1-2 and V is TRBV6-1; no definite D call. V gave up 0 bases and J gave up 8 bases, with 13 bases separating them. The germline V gene has CDR1 MNHNS and CDR2 SASEGT. This CDR3 has 14 residues. The CDR3 protein is CASSEADTGGGYTF. In DNA, the CDR3 is TGTGCCAGCAGTGAAGCAGACACCGGTGGGGGCTACACCTTC.

The V gene is TRBV18, the J gene TRBJ2-7; 7 nucleotides line up with TRBD2. The CDR3 totals 17 residues. V dropped 3 bases and J dropped 1; count of bases not matched to a gene: 12. Germline CDR1 KGHSH, CDR2 LQKENI. CDR3 region: CASSPGAGVPLSYEQYF. The CDR3, as DNA: TGTGCCAGCTCACCCGGGGCGGGGGTCCCACTTTCCTACGAGCAGTACTTC.

This chain joins TRBV4-2 and TRBJ2-7; 11 bases map to TRBD1. V lost 0 bases to trimming and J lost 1 base; unmatched junction nucleotides: 2. Germline V gives CDR1 LGHNA, CDR2 YNFKEQ. CDR3 length equals 16 residues. The CDR3 nucleotides are TGTGCCAGCAGCCAAGAGGGGACAGGGGGATCCTACGAGCAGTACTTC. It specifies CASSQEGTGGSYEQYF.

The J gene is TRBJ2-1, the V gene TRBV7-2; D unresolved. Germline V CDR1 and CDR2: SGHTA, FQGNSA. The CDR3 spans 16 residues. The V and J ends lost 0 bases and 3 bases respectively, with 12 bases between them. CDR3 nucleotides: TGTGCCAGCAGCTTAGCGGGCAGATCCTACTACAATGAGCAGTTCTTC. Translating it yields CASSLAGRSYYNEQFF.

Note on this clone: One junction end disagrees with the germline gene, perhaps due to a read error. The same CDR3 is also encoded by other DNA sequences in this sample. This chain links TRBV4-1 with TRBJ1-5; no clear D gene. The germline CDR1 and CDR2 sequences are MGHRA and YSYEKL. This CDR3 is built from 13 residues. The CDR3 spells CASSLRRFQPQHF. CDR3 nucleotides: TGTGCCAGCAGCCTGAGGCGGTTTCAGCCCCAGCATTTT.

The chain carries TRBV9 and TRBJ2-1; 8 nucleotides match TRBD2. V was pared by 4 bases and J by 4 bases, with 10 bases of the junction left unmatched. CDR1 is SGDLS and CDR2 is YYNGEE in the germline V gene. The CDR3 is 16 residues long. The CDR3 sequence: CASSPTGGPVYNEQFF. The CDR3 bases are TGTGCCAGCAGCCCCACGGGGGGGCCGGTTTACAATGAGCAGTTCTTC.

CDR3 protein: CASSLQQDLDNEQFF. CDR3 coding DNA: TGTGCCAGCAGCTTACAACAGGATCTCGACAATGAGCAGTTCTTC. The V gene is TRBV7-8, the J gene TRBJ2-1; D is perhaps TRBD1 (5 bases). The CDR3 consists of 15 residues. The V and J ends lost 2 bases and 5 bases respectively, with 13 bases between them. Germline CDR1 reads SGHVS; CDR2 reads FQNEAQ.